These T cell receptor beta chains were read from a single sample in a study of T cell repertoires in cytomegalovirus infection. TCRdb re-called the reads with MiXCR, one entry per CDR3 protein. The sample gives a few hundred thousand distinct CDR3 sequences, about 17% of which show up once; 12% is in the top ten. The sample was PBMCs. All receptors derive from a human donor in good health (CMV status not recorded). Some clones in this sample may be carry-over from other donors' samples. Both conserved end residues are part of each CDR3. The D gene is left open where the match is weak. Some rows have no size entry. The others give once, few or many, or a class for an expanded clone.

j_call,d_call,clone_size,v_call,cdr3_aa,cdr3_nt
TRBJ1-6,-,few,TRBV28,CASGGSSSYNSPLHF,TGTGCCAGCGGGGGTAGTAGCTCCTATAATTCACCCCTCCACTTT
TRBJ2-2,-,few,TRBV4-1,CASSRTTASNTGELFF,TGCGCCAGCAGCCGAACGACAGCCTCGAACACCGGGGAGCTGTTTTTT
TRBJ2-3,TRBD2,-,TRBV15,CATSAGGSTDTQYF,TGTGCCACTTCAGCGGGGGGGAGCACAGATACGCAGTATTTT
TRBJ1-6,TRBD1,many,TRBV10-3,CAISEDRGNTPLHF,TGTGCCATCAGTGAAGACAGGGGGAATACACCCCTCCACTTT
TRBJ1-3,TRBD1,many,TRBV7-9,CASSSRQGSSGNTIYF,TGTGCCAGCAGCTCGAGACAGGGTTCCTCTGGAAACACCATATATTTT
TRBJ2-3,-,-,TRBV20-1,CSAPRADSTDTQYF,TGCAGTGCTCCCCGAGCGGACAGCACAGATACGCAGTATTTT
TRBJ2-7,TRBD1,many,TRBV7-8,CASSPGTGKGYEQYF,TGTGCCAGCAGCCCTGGGACAGGGAAAGGCTACGAGCAGTACTTC
TRBJ2-3,-,many,TRBV6-5,CASSYSILLPPDTQYF,TGTGCCAGCAGTTACTCGATCCTTTTACCGCCAGATACGCAGTATTTT
TRBJ2-5,TRBD2,many,TRBV7-2,CASSLGGTSGAETQYF,TGTGCCAGCAGCTTAGGAGGGACTAGCGGGGCGGAGACCCAGTACTTC
TRBJ1-1,-,few,TRBV6-1,CASRGRRGAFF,TGTGCCAGCAGGGGGAGGAGGGGAGCTTTCTTT
TRBJ2-3,-,few,TRBV2,CASHSTDTQYF,TGTGCCAGCCACAGCACAGATACGCAGTATTTT
TRBJ2-7,TRBD1,-,TRBV4-3,CASSPTDRGHEQYF,TGCGCCAGCAGCCCGACGGACAGGGGGCACGAGCAGTACTTC
TRBJ1-1,TRBD1,many,TRBV12-3/TRBV12-4,CASSDPGQLNTEAFF,TGTGCCAGCAGTGATCCGGGACAGTTGAACACTGAAGCTTTCTTT
TRBJ2-3,-,many,TRBV12-3/TRBV12-4,CASSLHRGGVSTDTQYF,TGTGCCAGCAGTTTACACCGAGGCGGGGTTAGCACAGATACGCAGTATTTT
TRBJ2-5,TRBD1,-,TRBV20-1,CSASPPRTGGQETQYF,TGCAGTGCTAGCCCCCCCCGGACAGGGGGACAAGAGACCCAGTACTTC
TRBJ1-2,TRBD1,many,TRBV2,CASNTGGRGYTF,TGTGCCAGCAATACAGGGGGCCGGGGCTACACCTTC
TRBJ2-1,-,many,TRBV19,CASSLTLSSYNEQFF,TGTGCCAGTAGCCTCACCCTTAGCTCCTACAATGAGCAGTTCTTC
TRBJ2-2,-,few,TRBV6-5,CASSYQTPNTGELFF,TGTGCCAGCAGTTACCAGACCCCGAACACCGGGGAGCTGTTTTTT
TRBJ2-3,-,few,TRBV6-2/TRBV6-3,CASTPEEGVLGDTQYF,TGTGCCAGCACCCCGGAGGAGGGGGTGCTTGGAGATACGCAGTATTTT
TRBJ2-5,TRBD1,-,TRBV27,CASSGRGQTQYF,TGTGCCAGCAGTGGCAGGGGGCAGACCCAGTACTTC
TRBJ1-5,-,-,TRBV7-2,CASSWESNQPQHF,TGTGCCAGCAGCTGGGAAAGCAATCAGCCCCAGCATTTT
TRBJ1-5,TRBD1,-,TRBV5-6,CASSLGGQAGPQHF,TGTGCCAGCAGCTTGGGGGGACAGGCCGGGCCCCAGCATTTT
TRBJ2-5,-,many,TRBV7-8,CASSLLPRGRETQYF,TGTGCCAGCAGCTTACTTCCCCGAGGACGGGAGACCCAGTACTTC
TRBJ2-7,TRBD1,few,TRBV7-2,CASSFAGGTRIYEQYF,TGTGCCAGCAGCTTTGCAGGGGGCACTCGGATCTACGAGCAGTACTTC
TRBJ1-1,TRBD1,many,TRBV7-9,CASSRQGRTEAFF,TGTGCCAGCAGCCGACAGGGGAGGACTGAAGCTTTCTTT
TRBJ2-7,TRBD2,many,TRBV7-2,CASSSSGLAGGTEQYF,TGTGCCAGCAGCTCATCCGGACTAGCGGGGGGCACCGAGCAGTACTTC
TRBJ2-7,TRBD1,-,TRBV6-2/TRBV6-3,CASRPSGTAYEQYF,TGTGCCAGCAGGCCATCCGGGACAGCTTACGAGCAGTACTTC
TRBJ2-3,-,many,TRBV5-5,CASSSDSVRMADTQYF,TGTGCCAGCAGCTCGGACAGCGTCCGAATGGCAGATACGCAGTATTTT
TRBJ1-2,TRBD1,few,TRBV3-1,CASSQGDRGLYGYTF,TGTGCCAGCAGCCAAGGTGACAGGGGGCTCTATGGCTACACCTTC
TRBJ2-1,-,-,TRBV12-5,CASGTGEAGWNEQFF,TGTGCTAGTGGTACAGGGGAGGCGGGATGGAATGAGCAGTTCTTC
TRBJ2-3,TRBD1,many,TRBV10-3,CAITKGGSTGNVDTQYF,TGTGCCATCACCAAAGGCGGGTCGACAGGGAATGTAGATACGCAGTATTTT
TRBJ2-3,TRBD2,-,TRBV20-1,CSARGTSFDTQYF,TGCAGTGCTAGGGGGACTAGCTTCGACACGCAGTATTTT